This paragraph reports one T cell receptor beta chain. Its antigen is not yet known. No much larger clone exists at a distance of one base, and base qualities are not known. The protocol used for the library was the immunoSEQ multiplex PCR assay. The multiplex PCR relied on a mix of 60 forward primers for TCR Vbeta segments and 13 reverse primers for TCR Jbeta segments. Amplification of the CDR3 region of rearranged TCR beta genes was performed with a multiplex PCR assay on genomic DNA. The amplified TCR beta libraries were sequenced on the Illumina HiSeq System as 87-base-pair reads. Per the authors' processing: In a later analysis, some 80 million unique TCR beta chains were counted across the roughly 700 repertoires, and approximately 11 million of these chains were shared by at least two donors. A nearest-neighbor algorithm error-corrected the raw reads and collapsed the reads into unique sequences, merging closely related sequences to remove PCR and sequencing errors. Alignment of CDR3 sequences to IMGT reference sequences was used to assign V, D and J gene segments. For a sequence to be retained, a match of at least six nucleotides was required to both a V gene segment and a J gene segment. Rearrangements were classified as productive when the CDR3 lacked stop codons and remained in frame with V and J, and all other rearrangements were classified as non-productive. CDR3 was defined according to IMGT convention as the region running from the second conserved V-encoded cysteine to the conserved J-encoded phenylalanine. The earlier analysis of approximately 500 of the donors excluded sequences that lacked an unambiguous match to a single V gene segment. An earlier analysis of around 600 of the donors classified V segments as functional when productive rearrangements were above 56.7% and as segregating when the standard deviation between donors was above 5%. To diagnose cytomegalovirus status from the catalog of TCR beta chain sequences, a statistical classification framework was built. A later analysis assigned V and J genes by comparing TCR nucleotide sequences with IMGT/GENE-DB human TR gene sequences. Using the TCRdist pipeline, a later analysis assigned CDR3 sequences along with most-parsimonious VDJ recombination scenarios. A later analysis defined each TCR beta chain by its CDR3 amino acid sequence plus V-gene family, and excluded reads lacking a unique V-gene family. As a way to deal with suspected cross-contamination and a sequencing artifact, a later analysis dropped approximately 590 nucleotide sequences that were highly shared and had low generation probability. In a later analysis, a clonal expansion index was calculated for each public chain from normalized within-repertoire ranks of inferred template counts. Generation probabilities in a later analysis came from a VDJ recombination model fitted to out-of-frame rearrangements, and those results were checked against IGoR. In a later analysis, TCR-TCR, TCR-HLA and TCR-CMV co-occurrence was scored with hypergeometric tests, and a repertoire-size bias correction was applied to TCR pairs. False discovery rates were estimated in a later analysis by permuting HLA or CMV assignments 20 times. In a later analysis, co-occurring TCRs were grouped using DBSCAN, and TCRdist sequence similarity was added for clustering within HLA-allele-positive subsets. Repertoires with fewer than 30,000 or more than 120,000 public chains, plus five repertoires with anomalous nucleotide sharing, were excluded from co-occurrence clustering. In its TCRdb copy, this immuneACCESS table keeps in-frame sequences only and misses some clones. Where compared with another copy, unresolved V genes explain less than half of these, and the others have no known cause. D and trimming were read from the DNA, whereas the V and J calls and clone size are those reported in that table. The sample table shows about 160,000 clones, and 79% are seen once. Roughly 3.6% of the sample is taken by the ten largest.

The data originate from a study of cytomegalovirus exposure and HLA in healthy donors (TCRdb year 2017). Looking at the study overall: An earlier analysis of approximately 640 of the donors reported about 290 Gb of sequence data and some 120 million unique TCR beta sequences from about 180 million T cells. On average, 235,054 unique TCR beta nucleotide sequences were sequenced per donor among a few hundred genotyped donors of the cohort, with 15% to 20% of those sequences being non-productive. The aim of the study was to test whether cataloging public T cell receptors could identify signatures of past pathogen exposure. In addition to the first cohort of 666 subjects, a separate validation cohort of around 110 different subjects was used. The number of donors typed differed by locus, with 629-630 for A, B, C, DRB1 and DQB1, more than 500 for DQA1, some 570 for DPA1, and some 450 for DPB1. Roughly five DR-DQ haplotypes were treated as single units for association and clustering because of strong linkage in the cohort. High-throughput TCR immunosequencing, statistical association of individual TCRs with disease status, and machine learning were combined to predict cytomegalovirus infection status. The T cell repertoires of around 730 subjects were profiled by immunosequencing and related to cytomegalovirus serostatus. Of the 300 to 500 genotyped donors, 75% to 85% were placed in the genetic ancestry cluster associated with self-reported Caucasian donors. All discovery cohort repertoires had been generated on a single sequencing platform. In a later genetic analysis, genome-wide SNP genotypes for about three fifths of the roughly 670 donors were used, and that subset was treated as a discovery cohort. An earlier analysis of approximately 580 of the donors used high-throughput TCR beta sequencing to judge whether each TCR beta V gene segment behaved as functional or pseudogenic. Both class I and class II loci were covered by HLA typing, at four-digit resolution. An early release covering roughly 600 HLA-typed donors comprised about 300 gigabases of sequencing data and tens of millions of unique TCR sequences. In the later analysis, no new phenotypic data were used to find candidate immune exposures; instead, reliance was placed on TCR beta sequences and their occurrence across donors. Donor age, sex, ethnicity and CMV serostatus were collected together with the repertoire data. In a later analysis, previously published TCR beta repertoires from some 640 donors were re-analyzed and high-resolution HLA genotyping was added so that TCR occurrence patterns could be studied. Study-level results and caveats: Compared with equally common non-associated chains, HLA-associated TCR beta chains in a later analysis were more clonally expanded and had lower generation probabilities. The authors suggested that the approach could potentially be extended to other disease states and immunological phenotypes. Because HLA typing was unavailable for some donors at each locus, only the typed subset was used in association tests. In a later analysis, several top co-occurrence clusters were reported to appear linked to parvovirus B19, influenza, CMV and Epstein-Barr virus. Compared with the roughly 670-donor mean, donors in an Asian-associated ancestry cluster had fewer N-insertions in productive TCRs, according to a later genetic analysis. A further reported finding was that TCR beta sequences accurately predicted the HLA-A and HLA-B alleles for most subjects in the first cohort. Roughly uniform sequencing depth across donors was assumed in presence/absence analyses, although this assumption may not hold. Only TCR beta chains were sequenced in this cohort, and the absence of alpha or paired-chain data limited detectable features. The classifier was reported to diagnose cytomegalovirus status with high specificity and sensitivity in both the original cohort and the validation cohort. Correlated functional status among segregating V segments might reflect linkage disequilibrium, but an unknown experimental factor could not be ruled out. Approximately 16 rarely observed V segments, including chromosome 9 orphons, were excluded from the earlier analysis of about 600 of the donors because counts were too low. In the study, 150 to 200 TCR beta chains were listed as associated with cytomegalovirus. In vitro tests confirmed that a few of the cytomegalovirus-associated TCR beta chains recognize cytomegalovirus antigens. In a later analysis, the rate of TCR association differed among HLA loci, with DRB1 alleles having the most associated TCRs and HLA-C alleles having the fewest. According to a later analysis, most CMV-associated TCR beta chains appeared to be HLA-restricted, and the HLA associations seemed to be driven largely by CMV exposure. Most TCR sequences were observed very rarely across donors, whereas some public TCRs were present in many individuals. Immune exposure information for the cohort was limited to CMV serostatus. In a later analysis, 16,951 TCR beta sequences were associated with specific HLA alleles at a false discovery rate of 0.05. A cluster of highly shared sequence variants was judged likely to represent a technical artifact of the sequencing pipeline. In an earlier analysis of a few hundred of the donors, most TCR beta V segments were observed in productive rearrangements about 87% or about 30% of the time, broadly matching IMGT annotations. Assigning TCR associations to individual alleles was difficult when HLA alleles, especially DR and DQ, strongly co-occurred. Some IMGT-functional V segments, including TRBV6-2 and TRBV6-3, could not be told apart with the 87-base-pair reads, so those segments were excluded. In a later genetic analysis, a missense DCLRE1C variant was associated with V-gene and J-gene trimming of TCR beta chains, and the association was replicated in an independent cohort.

The cohort consisted of hundreds of healthy bone marrow donors. At the time of sampling, every cohort member was nominally healthy, though immune exposures that went unrecorded were likely present. CMV serostatus was positive for more than 250 and negative for about 55% of the 666 cohort members, and was not recorded for this donor. Each donor provided a peripheral blood sample, and peripheral blood mononuclear cells were used for TCR beta sequencing. Genomic DNA extraction from the blood cell samples was performed with the Qiagen DNeasy Blood Extraction Kit. Reading the germline V gene (reference sequence) gives CDR1 GTSNPN and CDR2 SVGIG. The CDR3, cysteine through phenylalanine, is 18 amino acids long. CDR3 DNA is the only sequence kept; it has 54 bases, read in frame from the first base. Clipping removes 0 bases from V and 5 bases from J, with 10 as the unmatched junction base count.

The chain was built from TRBV30 and TRBJ2-2; 12 bases in the junction line up with TRBD2. Source material: PBMCs. This receptor was obtained from a human donor in good health. The CDR3 protein: CAWSVRLAGGRGTGELFF. The DNA sequence is given as TGTGCCTGGAGTGTACGGCTAGCGGGGGGGCGGGGGACCGGGGAGCTGTTTTTT.